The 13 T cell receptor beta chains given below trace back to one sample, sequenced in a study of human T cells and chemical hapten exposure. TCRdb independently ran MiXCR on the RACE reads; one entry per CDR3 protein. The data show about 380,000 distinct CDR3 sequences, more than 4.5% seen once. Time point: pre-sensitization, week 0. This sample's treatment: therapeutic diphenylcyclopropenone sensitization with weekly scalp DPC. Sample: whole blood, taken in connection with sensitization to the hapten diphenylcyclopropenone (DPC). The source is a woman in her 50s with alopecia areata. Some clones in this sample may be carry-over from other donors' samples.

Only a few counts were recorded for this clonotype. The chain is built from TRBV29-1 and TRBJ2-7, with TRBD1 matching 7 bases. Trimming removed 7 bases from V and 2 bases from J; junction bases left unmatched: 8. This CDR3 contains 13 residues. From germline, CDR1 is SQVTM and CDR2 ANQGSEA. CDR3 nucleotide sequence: TGCAGCGCCAGGACAGGCCAACCCTACGAGCAGTACTTC. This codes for CSARTGQPYEQYF.

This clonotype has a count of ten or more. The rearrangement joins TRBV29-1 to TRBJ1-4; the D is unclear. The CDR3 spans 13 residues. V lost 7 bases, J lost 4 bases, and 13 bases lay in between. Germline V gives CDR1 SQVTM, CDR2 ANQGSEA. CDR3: CSGFSTFNEKLFF. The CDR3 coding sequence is TGCAGCGGATTCAGTACCTTTAATGAAAAACTGTTTTTT.

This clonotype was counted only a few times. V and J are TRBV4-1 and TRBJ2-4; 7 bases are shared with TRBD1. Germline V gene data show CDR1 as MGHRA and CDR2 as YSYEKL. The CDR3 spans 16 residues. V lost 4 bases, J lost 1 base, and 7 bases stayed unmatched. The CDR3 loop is CASSPQGQWAKNIQYF. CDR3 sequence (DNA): TGCGCCAGCAGCCCTCAGGGACAGTGGGCCAAAAACATTCAGTACTTC.

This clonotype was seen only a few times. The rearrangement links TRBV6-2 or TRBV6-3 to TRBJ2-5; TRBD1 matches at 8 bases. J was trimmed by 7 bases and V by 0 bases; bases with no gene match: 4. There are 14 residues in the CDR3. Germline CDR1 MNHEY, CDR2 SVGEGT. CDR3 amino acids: CASSYSTTGATQYF. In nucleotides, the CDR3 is TGTGCCAGCAGTTACTCGACGACAGGGGCGACCCAGTACTTC.

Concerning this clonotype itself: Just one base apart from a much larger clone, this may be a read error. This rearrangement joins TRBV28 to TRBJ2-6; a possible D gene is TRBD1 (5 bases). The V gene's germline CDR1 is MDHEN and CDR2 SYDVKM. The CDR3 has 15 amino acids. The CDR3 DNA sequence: TGTGCCACAAAAATTCGGCCTGGTGGGGCCAACATCCTGACTTTC. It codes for CATKIRPGGANILTF.

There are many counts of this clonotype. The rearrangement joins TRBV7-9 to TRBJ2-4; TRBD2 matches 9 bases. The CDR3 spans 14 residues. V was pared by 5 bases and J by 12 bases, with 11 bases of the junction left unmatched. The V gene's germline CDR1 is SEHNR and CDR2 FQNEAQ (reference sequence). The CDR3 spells CASSQAGTSRAQYF. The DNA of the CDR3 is TGTGCCAGCAGCCAAGCCGGGACTAGCAGGGCTCAGTACTTC.

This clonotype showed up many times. The CDR3 loop reads CASSLQTSEQYF. CDR3 nucleotide sequence: TGTGCCAGCAGTCTCCAAACATCCGAGCAGTACTTC. This chain links TRBV28 with TRBJ2-7; D ambiguous. The germline gives CDR1 MDHEN, CDR2 SYDVKM. Trimming took 5 bases from V and 6 from J, leaving 11 bases between them. The CDR3 is 12 amino acids. The entire variable domain, with the rest obtained from reference TRBV28 and TRBJ2-7, is as follows: DVKVTQSSRYLVKRTGEKVFLECVQDMDHENMFWYRQDPGLGLRLIYFSYDVKMKEKGDIPEGYSVSREKKERFSLILESASTNQTSMYLCASSLQTSEQYFGPGTRLTVT.

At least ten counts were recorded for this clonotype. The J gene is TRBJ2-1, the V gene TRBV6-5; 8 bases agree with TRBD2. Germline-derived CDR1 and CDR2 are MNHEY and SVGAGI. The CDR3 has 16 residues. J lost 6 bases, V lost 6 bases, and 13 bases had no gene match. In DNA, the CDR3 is TGTGCCAGCAGAATCCCTCGAAGCGGGAGAGGCAATGAGCAGTTCTTC. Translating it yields CASRIPRSGRGNEQFF.

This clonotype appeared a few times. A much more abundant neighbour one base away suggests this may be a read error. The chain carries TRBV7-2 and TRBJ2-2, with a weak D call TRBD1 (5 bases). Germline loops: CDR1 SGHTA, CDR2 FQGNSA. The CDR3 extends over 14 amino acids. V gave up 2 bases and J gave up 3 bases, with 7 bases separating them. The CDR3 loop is CASSLPGYTGELFF. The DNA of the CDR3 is TGTGCCAGCAGCTTACCAGGGTACACCGGGGAGCTGTTTTTT.

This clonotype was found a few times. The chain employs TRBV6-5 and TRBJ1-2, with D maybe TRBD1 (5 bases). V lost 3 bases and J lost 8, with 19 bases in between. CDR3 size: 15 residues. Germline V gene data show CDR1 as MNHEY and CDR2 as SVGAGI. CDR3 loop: CASSYQRGDPRGYTF. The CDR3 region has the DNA TGTGCCAGCAGTTATCAGAGGGGTGATCCCAGGGGCTACACCTTC.

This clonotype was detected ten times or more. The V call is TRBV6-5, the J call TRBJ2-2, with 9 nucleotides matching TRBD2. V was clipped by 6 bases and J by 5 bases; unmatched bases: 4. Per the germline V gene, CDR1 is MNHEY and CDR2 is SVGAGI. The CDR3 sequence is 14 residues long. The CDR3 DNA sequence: TGTGCCAGCAGAACTACTAGCGGGACCGGGGAGCTGTTTTTT. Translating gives CASRTTSGTGELFF.

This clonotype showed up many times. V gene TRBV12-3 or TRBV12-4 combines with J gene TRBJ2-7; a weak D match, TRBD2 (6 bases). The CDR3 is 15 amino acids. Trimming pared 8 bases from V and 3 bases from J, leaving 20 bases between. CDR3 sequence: CASSPPGDTYYEQYF. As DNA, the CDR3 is TGTGCCAGCTCCCCCCCGGGAGATACATACTACGAGCAGTACTTC.

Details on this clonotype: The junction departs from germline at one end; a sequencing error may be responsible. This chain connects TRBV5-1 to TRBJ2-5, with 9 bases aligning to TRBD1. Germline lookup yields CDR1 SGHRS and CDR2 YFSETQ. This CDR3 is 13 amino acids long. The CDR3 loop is CASSLYPSGTGLF. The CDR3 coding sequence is TGCGCCAGCAGCTTGTACCCTTCCGGGACAGGGTTATTC.